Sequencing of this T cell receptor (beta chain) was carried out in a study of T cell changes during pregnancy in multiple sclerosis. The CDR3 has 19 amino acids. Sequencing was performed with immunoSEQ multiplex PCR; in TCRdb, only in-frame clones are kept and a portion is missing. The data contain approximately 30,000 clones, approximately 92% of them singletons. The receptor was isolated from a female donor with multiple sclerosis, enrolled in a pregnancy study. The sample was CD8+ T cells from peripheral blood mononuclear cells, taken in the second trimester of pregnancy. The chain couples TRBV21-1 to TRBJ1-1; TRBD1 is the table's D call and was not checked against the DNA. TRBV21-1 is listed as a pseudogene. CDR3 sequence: CASSRGPGGPTGLNTEAFF. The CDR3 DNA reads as TGTGCCAGCAGCAGAGGGCCAGGGGGCCCGACCGGCCTGAACACTGAAGCTTTCTTT.